The source of this T cell receptor (beta chain) is a study of Graves' ophthalmopathy and Graves' hyperthyroidism. Study-wide context: Researchers obtained peripheral blood at initial diagnosis, before any treatment had begun.

Trimming removed 5 bases at V and 5 bases at J, with 9 bases between. The CDR3 runs 12 residues. Amplified TCR beta CDR3 regions were obtained using RNA transcripts as template. Second-round multiplex PCR came after first-round RT-PCR with HTBI primers. MiXCR was run by TCRdb on the multiplex PCR reads, yielding one entry per CDR3 protein. Here the sample spans about 380,000 distinct CDR3 sequences, just over 15% being singletons. Sample: peripheral blood. The J gene is TRBJ2-5, the V gene TRBV12-3 or TRBV12-4; D uncertain. This TCR derives from a woman younger than 35 with stable Graves' hyperthyroidism. The CDR3 here is CASSIPSETQYF. The DNA of the CDR3 is TGTGCCAGCAGTATCCCGTCGGAGACCCAGTACTTC.